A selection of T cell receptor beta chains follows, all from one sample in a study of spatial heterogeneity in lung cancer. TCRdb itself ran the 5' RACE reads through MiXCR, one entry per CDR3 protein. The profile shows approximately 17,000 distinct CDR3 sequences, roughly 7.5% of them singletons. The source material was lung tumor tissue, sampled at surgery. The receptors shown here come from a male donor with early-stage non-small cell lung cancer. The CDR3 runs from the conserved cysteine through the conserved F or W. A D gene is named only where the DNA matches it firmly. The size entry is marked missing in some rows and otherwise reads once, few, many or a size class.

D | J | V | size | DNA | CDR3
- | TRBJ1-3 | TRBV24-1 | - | TGTGCCACCAGTGGGGGGCAACGGGACACCATATATTTT | CATSGGQRDTIYF
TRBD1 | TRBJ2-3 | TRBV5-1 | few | TGCGCCAGCAGACAGGGGGTTGAGGATACGCAGTATTTT | CASRQGVEDTQYF
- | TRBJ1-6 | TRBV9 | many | TGTGCCAGCAGCGTCGGTGAAGGCTCCTATAATTCACCCCTCCACTTT | CASSVGEGSYNSPLHF
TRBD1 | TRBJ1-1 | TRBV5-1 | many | TGCGCCAGCAGCTTAGGGGGGACAGGAGCGACTGAAGCTTTCTTT | CASSLGGTGATEAFF
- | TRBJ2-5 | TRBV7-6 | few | TGTGCCAGCAGCTCTACGACGGTGCGGGAAGAGACCCAGTACTTC | CASSSTTVREETQYF
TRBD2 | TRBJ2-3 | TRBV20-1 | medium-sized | TGCAGTGCTAGTACGGGGGGTGGGTCAGATACGCAGTATTTT | CSASTGGGSDTQYF
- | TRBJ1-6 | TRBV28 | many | TGTGCCAGCAGCTTCGGAACGAGCTCCTATAATTCACCCCTCCACTTT | CASSFGTSSYNSPLHF
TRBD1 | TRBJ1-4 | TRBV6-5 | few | TGTGCCAGCAGAACGGGGACAGGGAACGTAGGCGAAAAACTGTTTTTT | CASRTGTGNVGEKLFF
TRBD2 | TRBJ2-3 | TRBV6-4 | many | TGTGCCAGCAGTGACGGGCGGGGGGAGACCGATACGCAGTATTTT | CASSDGRGETDTQYF
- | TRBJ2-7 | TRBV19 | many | TGTGCCAGAAATTGGAGCTCCTACGAGCAGTACTTC | CARNWSSYEQYF
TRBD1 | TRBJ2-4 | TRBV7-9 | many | TGTGCCAGCAGCCTGAGTACAGGGGACATTCAGTACTTC | CASSLSTGDIQYF
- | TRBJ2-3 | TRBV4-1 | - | TGCGCCAGCAGCCAAGAGTGGGCGGGGCTTTCGGATACGCAGTATTTT | CASSQEWAGLSDTQYF
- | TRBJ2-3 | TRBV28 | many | TGTGCCAGCAGTCCCGGGGGGCCCTTAGGGCTTACAGATACGCAGTATTTT | CASSPGGPLGLTDTQYF
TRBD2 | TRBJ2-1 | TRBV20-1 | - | TGCAGTGCTAGAGACCGAAGCGGGGGGGGGTTAGGTGAGCAGTTCTTC | CSARDRSGGGLGEQFF
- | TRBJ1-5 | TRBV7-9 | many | TGTGCCAGCAGCGGGAGGGAGGGAGCCCCCAATCAGCCCCAGCATTTT | CASSGREGAPNQPQHF
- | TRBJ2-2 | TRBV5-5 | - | TGTGCCAGCAGCTTGGACAGCGCGAACACCGGGGAGCTGTTTTTT | CASSLDSANTGELFF
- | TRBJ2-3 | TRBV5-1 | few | TGCGCCAGCCGTATAGAAGGAGTCCATCCCAGCACAGATACGCAGTATTTT | CASRIEGVHPSTDTQYF
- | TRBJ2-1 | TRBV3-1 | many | TGTGCCAGCAGCTCAACCCCCACCGGCTCCTACAATGAGCAGTTCTTC | CASSSTPTGSYNEQFF
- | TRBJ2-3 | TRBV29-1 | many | TGCAGCGTTGAAGATCTTTCCAGGGTAGGATGGGATACGCAGTATTTT | CSVEDLSRVGWDTQYF
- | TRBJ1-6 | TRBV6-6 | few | TGTGCCAGCAACCTAGGTCAGGGTTGGAATTCACCCCTCCACTTT | CASNLGQGWNSPLHF
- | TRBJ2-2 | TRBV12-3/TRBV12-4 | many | TGTGCCAGCCGCGGGGGCTGGAACACCGGGGAGCTGTTTTTT | CASRGGWNTGELFF
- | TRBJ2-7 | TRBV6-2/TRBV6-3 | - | TGTGCCAGCAGTTTGTCCGGGCCAGGAACCGTGGAGCAGTACTTC | CASSLSGPGTVEQYF
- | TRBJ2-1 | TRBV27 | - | TGTGCCAGCAGTTTAGCGGGCCGCAATGAGCAGTTCTTC | CASSLAGRNEQFF
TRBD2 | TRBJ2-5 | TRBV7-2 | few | TGTGCCAGCAGCTCATTAGCGGGGAGGGTAGAGACCCAGTACTTC | CASSSLAGRVETQYF
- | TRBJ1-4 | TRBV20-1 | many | TGCAGTGTTGGAGGTCTTCGTGGTGGGAAACTGTTTTTT | CSVGGLRGGKLFF
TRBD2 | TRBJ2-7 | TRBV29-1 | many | TGCAGCGTTGGGAGCGGGGGGACCCCCTACGAGCAGTACTTC | CSVGSGGTPYEQYF
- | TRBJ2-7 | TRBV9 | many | TGTGCCAGCAGCGTGACAGACTCCCCCTACGAGCAGTACTTC | CASSVTDSPYEQYF
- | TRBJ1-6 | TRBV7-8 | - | TGTGCCAGCAGCTTAGGGCAGAGCAATTCACCCCTCCACTTT | CASSLGQSNSPLHF
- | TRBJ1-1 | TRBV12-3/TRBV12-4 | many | TGTGCCAACACCGGTCCGGGGGACACTGAAGCTTTCTTT | CANTGPGDTEAFF
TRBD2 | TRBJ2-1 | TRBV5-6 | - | TGTGCCAGCAGCTTGGATGAGCGGGGGGGAGTTTACAAGTTCTTC | CASSLDERGGVYKFF
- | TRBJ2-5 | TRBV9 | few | TGTGCCAGCAGCGTAGATTCGACAGCGCGGGAGACCCAGTACTTC | CASSVDSTARETQYF
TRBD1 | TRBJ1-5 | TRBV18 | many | TGTGCCAGCTCACCAAGGATAACAGGGGAGGCTGGTCAGCCCCAGCATTTT | CASSPRITGEAGQPQHF
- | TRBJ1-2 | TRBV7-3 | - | TGTGCCAGCAGCCAAGTGGGAGGGAATGGCTACACCTTC | CASSQVGGNGYTF
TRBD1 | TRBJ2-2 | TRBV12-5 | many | TGTGCTAGTGGTCGCTCGACAGGGGACACCGGGGAGCTGTTTTTT | CASGRSTGDTGELFF
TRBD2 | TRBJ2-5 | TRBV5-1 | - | TGCGCCAGCAGCTACGGGACTAAACAAGAGACCCAGTACTTC | CASSYGTKQETQYF
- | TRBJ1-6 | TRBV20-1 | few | TGCAGTGCTAGAGCAGGAGACTATCGTTCACCCCTCCACTTT | CSARAGDYRSPLHF
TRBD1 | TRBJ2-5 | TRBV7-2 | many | TGTGCCAGCAGCTCGGACAGGGGGCAAAAGACCCAGTACTTC | CASSSDRGQKTQYF
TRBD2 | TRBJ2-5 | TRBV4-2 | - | TGTGCCAGCAGCCAAGGACTAGCGGCCCAAGAGACCCAGTACTTC | CASSQGLAAQETQYF
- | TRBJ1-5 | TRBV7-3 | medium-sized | TGTGCCAGCAGCTTAGGACAGAATCAGCCCCAGCATTTT | CASSLGQNQPQHF
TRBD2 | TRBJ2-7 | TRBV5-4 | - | TGTGCCAGCAGCATCGGGGGGGTGAGCTCCTACGAGCAGTACTTC | CASSIGGVSSYEQYF
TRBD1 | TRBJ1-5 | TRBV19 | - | TGTGCCAGTAGTATACCTCGGTTAGGGGGCCTCAATCAGCCCCAGCATTTT | CASSIPRLGGLNQPQHF